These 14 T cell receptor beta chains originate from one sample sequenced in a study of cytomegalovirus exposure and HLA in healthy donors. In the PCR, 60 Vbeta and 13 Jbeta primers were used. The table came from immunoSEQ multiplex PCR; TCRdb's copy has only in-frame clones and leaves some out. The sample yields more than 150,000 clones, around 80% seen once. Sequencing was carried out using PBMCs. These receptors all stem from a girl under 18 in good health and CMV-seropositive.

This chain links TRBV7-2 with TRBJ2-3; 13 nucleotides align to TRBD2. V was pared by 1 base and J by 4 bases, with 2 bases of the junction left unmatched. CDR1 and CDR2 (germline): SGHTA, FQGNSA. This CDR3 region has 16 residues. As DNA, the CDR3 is TGTGCCAGCAGCTTAGGGACTAGCGGGAGATCAGATACGCAGTATTTT. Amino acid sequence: CASSLGTSGRSDTQYF.

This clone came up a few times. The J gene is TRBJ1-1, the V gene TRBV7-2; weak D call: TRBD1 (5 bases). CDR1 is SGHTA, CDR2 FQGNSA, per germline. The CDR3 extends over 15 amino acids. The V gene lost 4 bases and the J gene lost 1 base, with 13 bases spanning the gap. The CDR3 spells CASSSQGMGNTEAFF. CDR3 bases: TGTGCCAGCAGCTCTCAGGGTATGGGGAACACTGAAGCTTTCTTT.

Here the CDR3 DNA reads TGTGCCAGCAGTGTCGCTAGCGGCCCCTACGAGCAGTACTTC. This codes for CASSVASGPYEQYF. The chain joins TRBV6-4 to TRBJ2-7, with 7 bases aligning to TRBD2. Germline CDR1 is MRHNA and CDR2 is SNTAGT. CDR3 length: 14 amino acids. V gave up 4 bases and J gave up 2 bases; unmatched junction bases: 5.

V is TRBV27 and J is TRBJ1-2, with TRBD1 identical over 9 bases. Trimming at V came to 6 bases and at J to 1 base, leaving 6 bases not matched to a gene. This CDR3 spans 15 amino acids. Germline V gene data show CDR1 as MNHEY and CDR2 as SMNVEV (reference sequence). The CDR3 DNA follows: TGTGCCAGCAGGGACAGGGGCGACTATAACTATGGCTACACCTTC. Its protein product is CASRDRGDYNYGYTF.

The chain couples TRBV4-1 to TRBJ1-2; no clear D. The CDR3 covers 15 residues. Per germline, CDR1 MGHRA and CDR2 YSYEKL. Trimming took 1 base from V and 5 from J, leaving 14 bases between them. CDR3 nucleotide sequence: TGCGCCAGCAGCCAAGTATCACGGGATAGTTATGGCTACACCTTC. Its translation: CASSQVSRDSYGYTF.

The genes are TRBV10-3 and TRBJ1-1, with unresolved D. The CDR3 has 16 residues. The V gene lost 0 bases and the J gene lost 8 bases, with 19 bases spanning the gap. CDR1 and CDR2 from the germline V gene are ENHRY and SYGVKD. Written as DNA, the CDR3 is TGTGCCATCAGTGAGTCAAACTATGATTTCCTAAACGAAGCTTTCTTT. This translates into CAISESNYDFLNEAFF.

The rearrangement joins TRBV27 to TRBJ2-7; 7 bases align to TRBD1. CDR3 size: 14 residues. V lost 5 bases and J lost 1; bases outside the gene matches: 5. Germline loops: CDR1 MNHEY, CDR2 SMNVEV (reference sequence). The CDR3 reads CASSPGQASYEQYF. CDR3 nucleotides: TGTGCCAGCAGTCCCGGACAGGCATCCTACGAGCAGTACTTC.

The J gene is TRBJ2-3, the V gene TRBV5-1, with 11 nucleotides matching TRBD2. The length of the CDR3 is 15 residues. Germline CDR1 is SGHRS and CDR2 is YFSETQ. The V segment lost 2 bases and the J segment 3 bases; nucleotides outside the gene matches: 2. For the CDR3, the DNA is TGCGCCAGCAGCTTTAGCGGGAGGGCAACAGATACGCAGTATTTT. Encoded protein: CASSFSGRATDTQYF.

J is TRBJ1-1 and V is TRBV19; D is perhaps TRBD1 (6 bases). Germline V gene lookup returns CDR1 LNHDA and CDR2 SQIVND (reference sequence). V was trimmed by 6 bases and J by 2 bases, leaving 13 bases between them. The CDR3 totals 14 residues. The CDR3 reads CASSPWTANTEAFF. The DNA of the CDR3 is TGTGCCAGTAGCCCCTGGACAGCAAACACTGAAGCTTTCTTT.

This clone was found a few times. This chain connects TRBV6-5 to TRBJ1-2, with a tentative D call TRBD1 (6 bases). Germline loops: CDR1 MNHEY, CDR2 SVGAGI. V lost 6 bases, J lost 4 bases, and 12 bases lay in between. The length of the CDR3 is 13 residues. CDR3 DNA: TGTGCCAGCAGCCTGGGACAAGCCTATGGCTACACCTTC. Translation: CASSLGQAYGYTF.

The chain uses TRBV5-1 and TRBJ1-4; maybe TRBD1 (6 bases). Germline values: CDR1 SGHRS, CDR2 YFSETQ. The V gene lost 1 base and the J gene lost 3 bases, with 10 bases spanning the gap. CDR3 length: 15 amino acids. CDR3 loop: CASSLRGAPNEKLFF. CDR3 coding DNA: TGCGCCAGCAGCTTGCGGGGGGCCCCTAATGAAAAACTGTTTTTT.

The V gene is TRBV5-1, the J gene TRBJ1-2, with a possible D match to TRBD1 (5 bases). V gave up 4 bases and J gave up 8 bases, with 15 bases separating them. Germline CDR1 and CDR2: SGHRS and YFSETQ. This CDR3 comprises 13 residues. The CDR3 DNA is TGCGCCAGCAGCCCGGACACGTCCGGGGGCTACACCTTC. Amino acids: CASSPDTSGGYTF.

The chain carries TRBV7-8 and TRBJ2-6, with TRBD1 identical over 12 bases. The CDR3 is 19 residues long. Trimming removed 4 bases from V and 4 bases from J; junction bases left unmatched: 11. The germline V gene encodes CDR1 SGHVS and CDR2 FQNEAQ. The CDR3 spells CASSSFGTGGAGGANVLTF. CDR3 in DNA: TGTGCCAGCAGCTCTTTCGGGACAGGGGGCGCGGGCGGGGCCAACGTCCTGACTTTC.

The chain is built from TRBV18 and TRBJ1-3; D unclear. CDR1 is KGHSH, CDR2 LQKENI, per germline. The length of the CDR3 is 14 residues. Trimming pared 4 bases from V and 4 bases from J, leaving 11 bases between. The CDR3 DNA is TGTGCCAGCTCACTTGACACACGGGGAAACACCATATATTTT. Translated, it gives CASSLDTRGNTIYF.